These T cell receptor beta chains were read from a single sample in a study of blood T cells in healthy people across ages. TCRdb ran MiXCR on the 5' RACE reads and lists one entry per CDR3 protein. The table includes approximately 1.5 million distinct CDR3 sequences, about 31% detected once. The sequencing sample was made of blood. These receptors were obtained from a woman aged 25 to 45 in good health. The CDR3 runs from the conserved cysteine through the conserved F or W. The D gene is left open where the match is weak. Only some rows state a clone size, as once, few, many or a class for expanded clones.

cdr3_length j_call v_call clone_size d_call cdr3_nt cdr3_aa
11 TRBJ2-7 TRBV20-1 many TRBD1 TGCAGTGCGGGGGACAGGGACGAGCAGTACTTC CSAGDRDEQYF
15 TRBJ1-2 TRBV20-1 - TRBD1 TGCAGTGCTAGAGCCTTCGGACAGGGAGAGATGGGCTACACCTTC CSARAFGQGEMGYTF
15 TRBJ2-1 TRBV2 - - TGTGCCAGCAGTGAAGCTAGTTCTTTCTACAATGAGCAGTTCTTC CASSEASSFYNEQFF
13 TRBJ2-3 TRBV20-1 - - TGCAGTGCTAGAGGGGGGCCGGGAGATACGCAGTATTTT CSARGGPGDTQYF
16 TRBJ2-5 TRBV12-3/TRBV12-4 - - TGTGCCAGCAGTTTAGTCCCAGGGCCTCAAGGCGAGACCCAGTACTTC CASSLVPGPQGETQYF
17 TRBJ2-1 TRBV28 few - TGTGCCAGCAGTTTGGCCGGGGCGGGGTCTAACCGGGGTGAGCAGTTCTTC CASSLAGAGSNRGEQFF
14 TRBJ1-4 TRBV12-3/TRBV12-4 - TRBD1 TGTGCCAGCAGACCGGGACAGGGACATGAAAAACTGTTTTTT CASRPGQGHEKLFF
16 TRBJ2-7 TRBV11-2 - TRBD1 TGTGCCAGCAGCTTAACCGGGACAGTCAGCTCCTACGAGCAGTACTTC CASSLTGTVSSYEQYF
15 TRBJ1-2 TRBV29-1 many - TGCAGCGTCGCCAAACGGGAGGGCTGGAGCTATGGCTACACCTTC CSVAKREGWSYGYTF
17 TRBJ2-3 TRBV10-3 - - TGTGCCATCAGTGACCCTAGGAATTCTGACCCTACAGATACGCAGTATTTT CAISDPRNSDPTDTQYF
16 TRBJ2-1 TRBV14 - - TGTGCCAGCAGCCAGGAAGCGGGTATTGGCTACAATGAGCAGTTCTTC CASSQEAGIGYNEQFF
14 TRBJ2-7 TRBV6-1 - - TGTGCCAGCAGTGACCAAAACAGGGCAGGCGAGCAGTACTTC CASSDQNRAGEQYF
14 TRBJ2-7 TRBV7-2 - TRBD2 TGTGCCAGCAGCTCTAGCGGATACCACAATGAGCAGTACTTC CASSSSGYHNEQYF
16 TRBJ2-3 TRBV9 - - TGTGCCAGCGGCCTAGGGATCGGCCCGGCCGCAGATACGCAGTATTTT CASGLGIGPAADTQYF
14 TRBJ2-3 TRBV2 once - TGTGCCAGCGGGCGGGACTTAGGCACAGATACGCAGTATTTT CASGRDLGTDTQYF
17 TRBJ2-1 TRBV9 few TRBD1 TGTGCCAGCAGCGAGGGACAGGGGATAGGCTCCTACAATGAGCAGTTCTTC CASSEGQGIGSYNEQFF
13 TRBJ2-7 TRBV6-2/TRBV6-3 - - TGTGCCAGCAGGCCCTATGTTTCCTACGAGCAGTACTTC CASRPYVSYEQYF
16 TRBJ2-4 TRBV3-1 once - TGTGCCAGCAGCCAAGATCCCCAGGGGGCCAAAAACATTCAGTACTTC CASSQDPQGAKNIQYF
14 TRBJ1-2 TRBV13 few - TGTGCCAGCAGCTTCCCAACCGGAGGGTCGTTAATCACCTTC CASSFPTGGSLITF
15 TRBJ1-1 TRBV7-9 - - TGTGCCAGCAGCTCCAGAGGGGGGGTTAACACTGAAGCTTTCTTT CASSSRGGVNTEAFF
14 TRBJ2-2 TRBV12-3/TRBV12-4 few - TGTGCCAGCAGTTTAGACCGGAATAGTGTGGAGCTGTTTTTT CASSLDRNSVELFF
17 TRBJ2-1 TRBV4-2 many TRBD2 TGTGCCAGCAGCCTGGCAACCGGGACTAGCGGGAACGATGAGCAGTTCTTC CASSLATGTSGNDEQFF
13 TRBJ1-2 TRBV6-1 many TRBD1 TGTGCCAGCAGTGAGGCAGGGGGGTATGGCTACACCTTC CASSEAGGYGYTF
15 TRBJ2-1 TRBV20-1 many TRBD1 TGCAGTGCTAGTGGCCCCGGGACAGGGGGCGATGAGCAGTTCTTC CSASGPGTGGDEQFF
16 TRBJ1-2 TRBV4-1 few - TGCGCCAGCAGCCAAGCCCTTGGGCAGGGACTCTATGGCTACACCTTC CASSQALGQGLYGYTF
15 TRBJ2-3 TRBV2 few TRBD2 TGTGCCAGCACCGGGACTAGCGGGAGGGAAGATACGCAGTATTTT CASTGTSGREDTQYF